A selection of T cell receptor beta chains follows, all from one sample in a study of blood T cell repertoires in COVID-19. Assay used: immunoSEQ multiplex PCR; TCRdb lists only in-frame clones, some missing. Seen here are about 260,000 clones, around nine tenths observed once, and the top ten hold 8.5% to 9%. Material for sequencing was peripheral blood. The source is a man in his forties or fifties with active or convalescent COVID-19. CDR3s include the opening cysteine and the closing phenylalanine or tryptophan. The D gene is left open where the match is weak. Size values are once, few and many counts, or a class for expanded clones, and some rows have none.

d_call: .; j_call: TRBJ2-2; v_call: TRBV27; cdr3_length: 14; clone_size: many; cdr3_aa: CASSSRTGVGELFF; cdr3_nt: TGTGCCAGCAGTTCTAGAACCGGGGTCGGGGAGCTGTTTTTT
d_call: .; j_call: TRBJ1-5; v_call: TRBV15; cdr3_length: 11; clone_size: .; cdr3_aa: CATSMRGPQHF; cdr3_nt: TGTGCCACCAGCATGCGGGGTCCCCAGCATTTT
d_call: .; j_call: TRBJ2-5; v_call: TRBV5-5; cdr3_length: 14; clone_size: .; cdr3_aa: CASVRRDWQETQYF; cdr3_nt: TGTGCCAGCGTCCGTCGCGACTGGCAAGAGACCCAGTACTTC
d_call: .; j_call: TRBJ1-1; v_call: TRBV7-3; cdr3_length: 16; clone_size: .; cdr3_aa: CASSGAPTRMNTEAFF; cdr3_nt: TGTGCCAGCAGCGGGGCCCCTACACGGATGAACACTGAAGCTTTCTTT
d_call: .; j_call: TRBJ2-4; v_call: TRBV2; cdr3_length: 14; clone_size: .; cdr3_aa: CASSDGQGWNIQYF; cdr3_nt: TGTGCCAGCAGTGATGGTCAGGGATGGAACATTCAGTACTTC
d_call: .; j_call: TRBJ2-7; v_call: TRBV11-1; cdr3_length: 14; clone_size: .; cdr3_aa: CASSQVGKMYEQYF; cdr3_nt: TGTGCCAGCAGCCAGGTCGGGAAGATGTACGAGCAGTACTTC
d_call: TRBD2; j_call: TRBJ2-5; v_call: TRBV7-2; cdr3_length: 16; clone_size: .; cdr3_aa: CASSSRLAGPAETQYF; cdr3_nt: TGTGCCAGCAGCTCAAGACTAGCGGGGCCGGCAGAGACCCAGTACTTC
d_call: TRBD1; j_call: TRBJ1-2; v_call: TRBV3-1/TRBV3-2; cdr3_length: 16; clone_size: .; cdr3_aa: CASSPRRDRGLVGYTF; cdr3_nt: TGTGCCAGCAGCCCAAGGAGGGACAGGGGGCTAGTAGGCTACACCTTC
d_call: .; j_call: TRBJ1-2; v_call: TRBV6-5; cdr3_length: 13; clone_size: few; cdr3_aa: CASSLRSMAGYTF; cdr3_nt: TGTGCCAGCAGCCTGAGGTCAATGGCTGGCTACACCTTC
d_call: TRBD1; j_call: TRBJ1-2; v_call: TRBV10-3; cdr3_length: 13; clone_size: once; cdr3_aa: CAISSDREVGYTF; cdr3_nt: TGTGCCATCAGCTCCGACAGGGAGGTTGGCTACACCTTC
d_call: .; j_call: TRBJ2-4; v_call: TRBV11-2; cdr3_length: 16; clone_size: .; cdr3_aa: CASSIIRHREKNIQYF; cdr3_nt: TGTGCCAGCAGCATTATCCGACACAGGGAGAAAAACATTCAGTACTTC
d_call: .; j_call: TRBJ1-1; v_call: TRBV2; cdr3_length: 15; clone_size: .; cdr3_aa: CARTLGGGGSTEAFF; cdr3_nt: TGTGCCAGAACTCTGGGAGGGGGAGGGAGCACTGAAGCTTTCTTT